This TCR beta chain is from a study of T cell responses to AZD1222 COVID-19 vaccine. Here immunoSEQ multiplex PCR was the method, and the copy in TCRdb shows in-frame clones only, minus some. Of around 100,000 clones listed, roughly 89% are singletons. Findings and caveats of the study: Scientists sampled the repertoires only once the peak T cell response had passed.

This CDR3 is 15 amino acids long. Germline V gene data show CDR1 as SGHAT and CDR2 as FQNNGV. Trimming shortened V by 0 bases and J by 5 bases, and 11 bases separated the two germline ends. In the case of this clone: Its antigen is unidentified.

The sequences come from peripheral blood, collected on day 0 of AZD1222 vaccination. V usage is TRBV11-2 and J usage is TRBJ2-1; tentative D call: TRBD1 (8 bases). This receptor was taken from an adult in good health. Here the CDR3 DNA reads TGTGCCAGCAGCTTAGAACAGGGGGGGCACAATGAGCAGTTCTTC. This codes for CASSLEQGGHNEQFF.